This TCR beta chain was observed in a study of radiotherapy plus CTLA-4 blockade in lung cancer. This clone was detected only once. Germline V gene sequence: CDR1 SQVTM, CDR2 ANQGSEA. Trimming cost V 6 bases and J 3 bases; bases outside gene matches: 4. The CDR3 spans 12 residues. Sequencing used immunoSEQ multiplex PCR; TCRdb keeps in-frame clones, though not all of them. The repertoire holds 75,000 to 100,000 clones, about 86% seen once, with nearly 5% in the top ten. The sequence came from a human donor with non-small cell lung cancer that progressed on radiotherapy plus ipilimumab. The V and J genes are TRBV29-1 and TRBJ1-1; the match to TRBD1 covers 7 bases. This sample comprised peripheral blood, obtained from a patient treated with radiotherapy plus ipilimumab. CDR3 protein: CSVLTGYTEAFF. Written as DNA, the CDR3 is TGCAGCGTCTTGACAGGGTACACTGAAGCTTTCTTT. Combining the CDR3 with reference TRBV29-1 and TRBJ1-1 gives the whole variable domain SAVISQKPSRDICQRGTSLTIQCQVDSQVTMMFWYRQQPGQSLTLIATANQGSEATYESGFVIDKFPISRPNLTFSTLTVSNMSPEDSSIYLCSVLTGYTEAFFGQGTRLTVV.